These T cell receptor beta chains were read from a single sample in a study of OX40 agonist ivuxolimab in advanced cancers. TCRdb's copy holds only in-frame clones and misses some; the assay was immunoSEQ multiplex PCR. The sample records 65,000 to 100,000 clones, approximately 86% being singletons. The material was CD4+ or CD8+ T cells sorted from blood, obtained in a trial of the OX40 agonist ivuxolimab. These receptors came from an adult with an advanced solid tumor such as melanoma, head and neck, liver or kidney cancer. Both conserved end residues are part of each CDR3. D genes are given only for firm matches.

D gene | V gene | CDR3 protein
- | TRBV28 | CASSNHEGTNEQYF
TRBD2 | TRBV28 | CASGTISGGRAANEQYF
- | TRBV30 | CAWSVPGTSKETQYF
- | TRBV7-8 | CASSLRDSPYEQYF
- | TRBV6-5 | CASRRLELDEQYF
- | TRBV30 | CAWSGTGQGGYTF
- | TRBV7-9 | CASSFATGLSGANVLTF
TRBD1 | TRBV5-4 | CASSEEQGAYEQFF
- | TRBV18 | CASSPRGPVGDEQFF
- | TRBV16 | CASSQLTRNTEAFF
TRBD2 | TRBV12-5 | CASGFGTSYNEQFF
- | TRBV11-2 | CASSLTNTKNIQYF
- | TRBV4-2 | CASSQVLDGTYEQHF
- | TRBV28 | CASSSRPQPQHF
- | TRBV7-3 | CASSQLMGGELFF
TRBD1 | TRBV5-4 | CASSRDRVTGELFF
TRBD2 | TRBV19 | CASKRTSGSNAGELFF
TRBD1 | TRBV19 | CASGQDGDYEQYF
- | TRBV16 | CASSLTGRQRYEQYF
TRBD2 | TRBV5-1 | CASSSPRASGTAGELFF
- | TRBV10-3 | CAIRGSTDTQYF
- | TRBV2 | CASTTGERSVGELFF
TRBD2 | TRBV14 | CASSRIRTSGRYNEQFF
- | TRBV29-1 | CSVVDTYSGNTIYF
- | TRBV9 | CASSVGGQSSRGANVLTF
TRBD1 | TRBV9 | CASSGSDRAGANVLTF
- | TRBV27 | CASSSGTASGDEQFF
- | TRBV27 | CASSLDTQYF
- | TRBV18 | CASSPPHSTPYTDTQYF
TRBD1 | TRBV27 | CASSADRGSYEQYF
TRBD1 | TRBV12-5 | CASGLGTGDEQFF
- | TRBV27 | CASSGRQFGNEQYF
- | TRBV7-2 | CASSLGNTYEQYF